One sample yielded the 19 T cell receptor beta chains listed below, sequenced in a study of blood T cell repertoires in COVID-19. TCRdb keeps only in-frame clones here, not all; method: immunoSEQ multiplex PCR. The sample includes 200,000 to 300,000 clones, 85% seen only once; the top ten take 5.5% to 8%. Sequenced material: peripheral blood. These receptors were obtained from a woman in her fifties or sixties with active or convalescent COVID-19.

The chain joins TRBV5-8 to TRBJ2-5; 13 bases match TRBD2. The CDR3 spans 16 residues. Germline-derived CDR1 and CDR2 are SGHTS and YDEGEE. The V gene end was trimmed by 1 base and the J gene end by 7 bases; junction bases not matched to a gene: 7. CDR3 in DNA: TGTGCCAGCAGCTTGAGGTGGACTAGCGGGGGCGGGACCCAGTACTTC. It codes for CASSLRWTSGGGTQYF.

The CDR3 DNA follows: TGCGCCAGCAGCCCGGTCCTAGCGGGTAGGAATGAGCAGTTCTTC. Amino acids: CASSPVLAGRNEQFF. The rearrangement links TRBV5-1 to TRBJ2-1, with 8 bases that match TRBD2. The CDR3 has 15 amino acids. CDR1 is SGHRS, CDR2 YFSETQ, per germline. Losses at the gene ends were 4 bases for V and 7 bases for J; bases not matched to a gene: 10.

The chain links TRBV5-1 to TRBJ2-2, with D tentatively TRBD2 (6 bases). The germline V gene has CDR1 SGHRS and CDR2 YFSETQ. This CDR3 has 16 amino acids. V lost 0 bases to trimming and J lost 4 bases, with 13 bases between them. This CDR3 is CASSLEAGGSTGELFF. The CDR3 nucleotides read TGCGCCAGCAGCTTGGAGGCAGGAGGGAGCACCGGGGAGCTGTTTTTT.

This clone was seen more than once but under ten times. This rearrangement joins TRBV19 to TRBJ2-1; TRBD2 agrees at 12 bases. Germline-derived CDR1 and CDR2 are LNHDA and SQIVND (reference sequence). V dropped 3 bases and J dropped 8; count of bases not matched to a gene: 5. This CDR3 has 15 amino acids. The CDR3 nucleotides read TGTGCCAGTAGTATTGTGGCTAGCGGGAGGGATGAGCAGTTCTTC. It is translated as CASSIVASGRDEQFF.

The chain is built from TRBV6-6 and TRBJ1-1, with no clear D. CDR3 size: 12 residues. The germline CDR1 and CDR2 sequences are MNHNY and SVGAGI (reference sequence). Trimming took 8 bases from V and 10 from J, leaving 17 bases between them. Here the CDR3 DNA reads TGTGCCAGCGGTACTAACCCAGAAAGAGCTTTCTTT. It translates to CASGTNPERAFF.

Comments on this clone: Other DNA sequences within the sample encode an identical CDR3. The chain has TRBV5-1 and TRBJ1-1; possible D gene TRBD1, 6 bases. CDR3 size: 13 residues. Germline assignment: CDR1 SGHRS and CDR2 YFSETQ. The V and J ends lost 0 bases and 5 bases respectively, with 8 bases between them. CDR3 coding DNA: TGCGCCAGCAGCTTGGGCAGGGGAACTGAAGCTTTCTTT. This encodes CASSLGRGTEAFF.

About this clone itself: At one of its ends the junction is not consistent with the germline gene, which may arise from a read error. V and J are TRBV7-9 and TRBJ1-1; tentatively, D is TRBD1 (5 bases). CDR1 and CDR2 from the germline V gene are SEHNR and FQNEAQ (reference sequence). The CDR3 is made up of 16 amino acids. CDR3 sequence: CASSLAAGYRYTEAFF. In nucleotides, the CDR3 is TGTGCCAGCAGCCTAGCGGCAGGGTACAGATACACTGAAGCTTTCTTT.

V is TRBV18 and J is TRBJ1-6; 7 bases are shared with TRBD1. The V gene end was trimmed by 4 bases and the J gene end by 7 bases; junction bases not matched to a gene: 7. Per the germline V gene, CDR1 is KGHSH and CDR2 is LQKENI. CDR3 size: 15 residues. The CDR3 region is CASSRNTGDNSPLHF. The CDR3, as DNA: TGTGCCAGCTCACGTAATACAGGGGACAATTCACCCCTCCACTTT.

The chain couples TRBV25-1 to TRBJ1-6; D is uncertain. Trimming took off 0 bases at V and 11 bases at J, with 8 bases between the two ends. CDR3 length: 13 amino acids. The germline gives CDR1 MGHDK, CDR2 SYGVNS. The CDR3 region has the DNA TGTGCCAGCAGTGAATATGCAGAAACACCCCTCCACTTT. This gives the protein CASSEYAETPLHF.

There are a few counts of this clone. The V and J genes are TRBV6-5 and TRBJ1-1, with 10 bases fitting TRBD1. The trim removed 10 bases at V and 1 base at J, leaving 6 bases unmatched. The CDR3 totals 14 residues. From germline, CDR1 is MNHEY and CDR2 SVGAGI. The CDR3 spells CATGGQGWNTEAFF. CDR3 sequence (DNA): TGTGCCACGGGGGGACAGGGGTGGAACACTGAAGCTTTCTTT.

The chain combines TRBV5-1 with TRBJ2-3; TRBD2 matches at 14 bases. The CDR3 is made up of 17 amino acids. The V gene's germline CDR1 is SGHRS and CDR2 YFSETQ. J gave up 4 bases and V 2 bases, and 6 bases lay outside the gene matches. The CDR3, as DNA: TGCGCCAGCAGCTTAACCCCGACTAGCGGGGGGGCAGATACGCAGTATTTT. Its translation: CASSLTPTSGGADTQYF.

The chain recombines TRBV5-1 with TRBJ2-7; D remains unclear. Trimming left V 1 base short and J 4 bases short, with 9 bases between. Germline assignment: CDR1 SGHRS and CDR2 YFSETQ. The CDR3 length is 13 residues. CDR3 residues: CASSLTAAYEQYF. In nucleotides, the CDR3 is TGCGCCAGCAGCTTGACAGCCGCTTACGAGCAGTACTTC.

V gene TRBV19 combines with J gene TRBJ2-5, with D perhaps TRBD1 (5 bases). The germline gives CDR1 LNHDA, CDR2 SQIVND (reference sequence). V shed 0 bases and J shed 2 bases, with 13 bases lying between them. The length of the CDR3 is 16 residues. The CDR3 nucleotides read TGTGCCAGTAGTATAGATCTGACCACAGGTCAAGAGACCCAGTACTTC. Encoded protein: CASSIDLTTGQETQYF.

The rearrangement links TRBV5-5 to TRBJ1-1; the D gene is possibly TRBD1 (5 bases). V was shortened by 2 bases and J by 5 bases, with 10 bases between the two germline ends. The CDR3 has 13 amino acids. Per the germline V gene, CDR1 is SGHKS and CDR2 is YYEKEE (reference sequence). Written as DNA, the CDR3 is TGTGCCAGCAGCTTCGACAGTCGGACTGAAGCTTTCTTT. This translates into CASSFDSRTEAFF.

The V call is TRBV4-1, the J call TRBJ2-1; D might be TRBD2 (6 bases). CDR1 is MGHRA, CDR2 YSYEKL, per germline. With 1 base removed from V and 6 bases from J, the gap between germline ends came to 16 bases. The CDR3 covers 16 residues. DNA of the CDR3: TGCGCCAGCAGCCAAGGTAGCGGTCTGGGGGGCAATGAGCAGTTCTTC. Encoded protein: CASSQGSGLGGNEQFF.

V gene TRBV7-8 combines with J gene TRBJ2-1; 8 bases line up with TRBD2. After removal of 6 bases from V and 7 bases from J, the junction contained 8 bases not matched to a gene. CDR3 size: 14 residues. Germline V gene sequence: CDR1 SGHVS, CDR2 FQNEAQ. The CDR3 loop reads CASRPGTSRNEQFF. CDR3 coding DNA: TGTGCCAGCAGACCGGGGACTAGTCGTAATGAGCAGTTCTTC. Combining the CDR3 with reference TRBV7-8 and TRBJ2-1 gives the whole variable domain GAGVSQSPRYKVAKRGQDVALRCDPISGHVSLFWYQQALGQGPEFLTYFQNEAQLDKSGLPSDRFFAERPEGSVSTLKIQRTQQEDSAVYLCASRPGTSRNEQFFGPGTRLTVL.

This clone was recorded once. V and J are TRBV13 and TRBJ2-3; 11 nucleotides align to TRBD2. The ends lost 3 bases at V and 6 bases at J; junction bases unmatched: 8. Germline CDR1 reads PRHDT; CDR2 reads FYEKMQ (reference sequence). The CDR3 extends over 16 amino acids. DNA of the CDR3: TGTGCCAGCAGCTTTCTCCTAGCGGGAGGCGGGGATACGCAGTATTTT. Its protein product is CASSFLLAGGGDTQYF.

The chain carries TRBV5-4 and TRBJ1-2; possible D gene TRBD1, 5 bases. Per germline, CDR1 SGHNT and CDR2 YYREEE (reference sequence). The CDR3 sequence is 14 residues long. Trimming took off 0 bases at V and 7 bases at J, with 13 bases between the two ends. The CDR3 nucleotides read TGTGCCAGCAGCTTGGATTCAGGGAAACGTGGCTACACCTTC. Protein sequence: CASSLDSGKRGYTF.

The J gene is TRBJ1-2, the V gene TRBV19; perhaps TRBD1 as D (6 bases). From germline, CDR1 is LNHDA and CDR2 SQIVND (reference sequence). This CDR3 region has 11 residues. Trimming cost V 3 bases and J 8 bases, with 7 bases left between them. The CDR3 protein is CASSIGQGYTF. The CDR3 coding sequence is TGTGCCAGTAGTATCGGACAGGGCTACACCTTC. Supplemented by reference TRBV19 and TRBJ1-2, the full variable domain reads DGGITQSPKYLFRKEGQNVTLSCEQNLNHDAMYWYRQDPGQGLRLIYYSQIVNDFQKGDIAEGYSVSREKKESFPLTVTSAQKNPTAFYLCASSIGQGYTFGSGTRLTVV.